These T cell receptor beta chains were read from a single sample in a study of breast tumors, draining lymph nodes, adjacent tissues. TCRdb reprocessed the multiplex PCR reads via MiXCR and lists one record per CDR3 protein. The sample lists approximately 180,000 distinct CDR3 sequences, approximately 33% occurring once. Sequencing input: axillary lymph node tissue. The receptors derive from a female donor with breast cancer. Some clones in this sample may be carry-over from other donors' samples. Both conserved end residues are part of each CDR3. A D gene is named only where the DNA matches it firmly. Part of the rows lack a size; the others show once, few, many or a class for expanded clones.

V	D	size	J	CDR3
TRBV14	-	-	TRBJ1-1	CASSQALGGLRFF
TRBV6-5	TRBD1	many	TRBJ1-6	CASSHSAGGFSPLHF
TRBV7-2	TRBD2	many	TRBJ2-1	CASRPNLAGAINEQFF
TRBV15	-	-	TRBJ1-3	CATSSVGNTIYF
TRBV18	-	many	TRBJ2-5	CASSLQRQETQYF
TRBV20-1	-	-	TRBJ1-6	CSARGLWTAPNSPLHF
TRBV12-3/TRBV12-4	-	-	TRBJ1-2	CASSLWTNKNYGYTF
TRBV7-2	-	many	TRBJ1-5	CASSSGALKPQHF
TRBV7-9	-	once	TRBJ1-3	CASRPSRTDRNTIYF
TRBV9	TRBD2	many	TRBJ2-3	CASSVGTSGRGQDTQYF
TRBV27	TRBD2	-	TRBJ2-3	CASSWGTSGTDTQYF
TRBV3-2	-	few	TRBJ2-3	CASSQGVEREWPTDTQYF
TRBV5-6	-	once	TRBJ1-4	CASGLVGTGEKLFF
TRBV4-3	-	many	TRBJ2-3	CASSQDRGSSTDTQYF
TRBV19	-	many	TRBJ1-6	CASSIEANSPLHF
TRBV20-1	-	many	TRBJ2-1	CSYLFGEQFF
TRBV9	-	-	TRBJ2-3	CASSGRHRADTVTQYF
TRBV28	TRBD1	few	TRBJ2-7	CASSRGQGRPSYEQYF
TRBV20-1	-	-	TRBJ1-2	CSAAGKKAYGYTF
TRBV7-2	-	once	TRBJ2-3	CASSRRDGNTDTQYF
TRBV5-1	-	-	TRBJ2-3	CDSSLNPSRATSTDTQYF
TRBV7-9	-	-	TRBJ1-1	CASSPVTGGTEAFF
TRBV2	-	many	TRBJ1-4	CASTYANEKLFF
TRBV28	TRBD1	-	TRBJ2-3	CASNPRDRDTDTQYF
TRBV4-1	-	-	TRBJ1-5	CASSHFIEVVWLHLRFGDQHF
TRBV18	-	many	TRBJ2-2	CASSPGAGELFF
TRBV10-1	TRBD1	many	TRBJ2-7	CAIWDRGYEQYF
TRBV6-2/TRBV6-3	TRBD1	few	TRBJ2-1	CASSLGTGSYEQFF
TRBV6-1	TRBD2	-	TRBJ2-5	CASGERGAPYF
TRBV2	TRBD1	-	TRBJ1-4	CASRGGQYLEKLFF
TRBV20-1	-	-	TRBJ2-6	CSARDWRTGANVLTF
TRBV5-4	-	many	TRBJ2-2	CASSSTNTGELFF
TRBV14	-	many	TRBJ1-1	CASSQVELNTEAFF
TRBV5-1	TRBD1	many	TRBJ1-4	CASSRGQGVEKLFF
TRBV20-1	TRBD1	many	TRBJ1-6	CSAKGGTGESPLHF
TRBV19	-	many	TRBJ1-2	CASGRATYGYTF